One sample yielded the 28 T cell receptor beta chains listed below, sequenced in a study of T-cell memory formation after mild COVID-19. TCRdb re-derived calls from the 5' RACE reads in MiXCR, one entry per CDR3 protein. Of just under 550,000 distinct CDR3 sequences listed, around 21% are singletons. Sequencing used PBMCs or a T cell subset sorted from them (not recorded which). The receptor set was obtained from an adult woman who had mild COVID-19 (a few samples of this study predate the infection). Cell type and time point are not known.

This clonotype was seen more than once but under ten times. The V gene is TRBV12-3 or TRBV12-4, the J gene TRBJ1-1, with 9 bases aligning to TRBD1. The CDR3 has 14 amino acids. V gave up 3 bases and J gave up 6 bases; unmatched junction bases: 5. DNA of the CDR3: TGTGCCAGCAGTTTTGGACAGGGGACTGCTGAAGCTTTCTTT. Protein sequence: CASSFGQGTAEAFF.

The chain recombines TRBV14 with TRBJ2-2; no definite D call. Deletions cut 4 bases from V and 1 base from J, with 7 bases between. Germline-derived CDR1 and CDR2 are SGHDN and FVKESK. This CDR3 has 14 amino acids. DNA of the CDR3: TGTGCCAGCAGCCCCCTATTGAACACCGGGGAGCTGTTTTTT. This codes for CASSPLLNTGELFF.

This clonotype occurred a few times. The CDR3 loop is CASSQDKVIGGPPGTDTQYF. The CDR3 nucleotides read TGCGCCAGCAGCCAAGATAAAGTCATTGGAGGGCCCCCTGGCACAGATACGCAGTATTTT. The rearrangement links TRBV4-3 to TRBJ2-3; D is perhaps TRBD2 (6 bases). The germline V and J ends were trimmed by 0 bases and 1 base, with 23 bases remaining between them. Germline values: CDR1 LGHNA, CDR2 YSLEER. The CDR3 loop spans 20 amino acids.

V gene TRBV5-1 combines with J gene TRBJ2-2; possibly TRBD2 for D (5 bases). This CDR3 region has 14 residues. Germline V gene lookup returns CDR1 SGHRS and CDR2 YFSETQ. Trimming pared 6 bases from V and 0 bases from J, leaving 9 bases between. The chain's CDR3 is CASTGRTNTGELFF. The CDR3 region has the DNA TGCGCCAGCACGGGGAGAACGAACACCGGGGAGCTGTTTTTT.

This chain uses TRBV7-9 with TRBJ2-1; TRBD2 matches 10 bases. V was pared by 0 bases and J by 5 bases, with 4 bases of the junction left unmatched. The CDR3 spans 16 residues. Per germline, CDR1 SEHNR and CDR2 FQNEAQ (reference sequence). This chain's CDR3 is CASSLAWTSGNNEQFF. The CDR3 nucleotides read TGTGCCAGCAGCTTAGCTTGGACTAGCGGAAACAATGAGCAGTTCTTC.

The rearrangement uses TRBV27 and TRBJ2-1; the D gene is possibly TRBD1 (6 bases). This CDR3 region has 13 residues. The germline V gene has CDR1 MNHEY and CDR2 SMNVEV (reference sequence). The V end lost 2 bases, the J end lost 6 bases, and 8 bases lay between the germline ends. In DNA form, the CDR3 reads TGTGCCAGCAGTTTACACAGGGTCAATGAGCAGTTCTTC. This gives the protein CASSLHRVNEQFF.

The genes are TRBV20-1 and TRBJ2-7; D call uncertain. The CDR3 extends over 14 amino acids. V dropped 2 bases and J dropped 0 bases, with 11 bases sitting between them. CDR1 is DFQATT, CDR2 SNEGSKA, per germline (reference sequence). The CDR3 here is CSARPSTGSYEQYF. The CDR3 bases are TGCAGTGCTAGACCCTCTACCGGCTCCTACGAGCAGTACTTC.

V is TRBV7-7 and J is TRBJ2-5; the D gene is possibly TRBD2 (6 bases). The V gene lost 1 base and the J gene lost 1 base, with 10 bases spanning the gap. Germline V CDR1 and CDR2: SSHAT, FNYEAQ (reference sequence). The CDR3 consists of 15 residues. The CDR3 nucleotides are TGTGCCAGCAGCTTAGGCGGGGCGATCCAAGAGACCCAGTACTTC. Translated: CASSLGGAIQETQYF. The entire variable domain, with the rest obtained from reference TRBV7-7 and TRBJ2-5, is as follows: GAGVSQSPRYKVTKRGQDVTLRCDPISSHATLYWYQQALGQGPEFLTYFNYEAQPDKSGLPSDRFSAERPEGSISTLTIQRTEQRDSAMYRCASSLGGAIQETQYFGPGTRLLVL.

There are a few counts of this clonotype. V and J are TRBV12-3 or TRBV12-4 and TRBJ2-5; weak D call: TRBD1 (6 bases). The CDR3 is 13 residues long. The germline V and J ends were trimmed by 6 bases and 4 bases, with 12 bases remaining between them. DNA of the CDR3: TGTGCCAGCAGCCAACAGGGAGTAGAGACCCAGTACTTC. This encodes CASSQQGVETQYF.

This clonotype was recorded a few times. The chain carries TRBV16 and TRBJ1-1; 12 bases match TRBD1. After removal of 3 bases from V and 5 bases from J, the junction contained 13 bases not matched to a gene. CDR1 and CDR2 from the germline V gene are KGHSY and FQNENV. CDR3 length equals 18 residues. The CDR3 region is CASSQDPGQGARDTEAFF. For the CDR3, the DNA is TGTGCCAGCAGCCAGGACCCGGGACAGGGGGCAAGGGATACTGAAGCTTTCTTT.

This clonotype appeared a few times. The V call is TRBV28, the J call TRBJ2-7; D remains ambiguous. The CDR3 covers 12 residues. Germline CDR1 and CDR2: MDHEN and SYDVKM. With 1 base removed from V and 6 bases from J, the gap between germline ends came to 7 bases. The CDR3 DNA is TGTGCCAGCAGTTTATCAGGTTCCGAGCAGTACTTC. Amino acid sequence: CASSLSGSEQYF.

The chain is built from TRBV4-3 and TRBJ2-3, with 12 bases lining up with TRBD2. Germline V gene data show CDR1 as LGHNA and CDR2 as YSLEER. The CDR3 is made up of 15 amino acids. Trimming cost V 3 bases and J 4 bases; bases outside gene matches: 2. CDR3 sequence: CASSHSSGRADTQYF. The CDR3 DNA follows: TGCGCCAGCAGCCATTCTAGCGGGAGGGCAGATACGCAGTATTTT.

The V gene is TRBV7-9, the J gene TRBJ1-1; maybe TRBD1 (6 bases). V lost 5 bases and J lost 2, with 12 bases in between. The CDR3 is made up of 14 amino acids. Germline loops: CDR1 SEHNR, CDR2 FQNEAQ (reference sequence). The CDR3 DNA reads TGTGCCAGCAGCCCCACGGGGGCCAACACTGAAGCTTTCTTT. This codes for CASSPTGANTEAFF.

The count of this clonotype is one. The rearrangement uses TRBV29-1 and TRBJ2-1; 11 positions match TRBD2. V was pared by 1 base and J by 4 bases, with 6 bases of the junction left unmatched. The CDR3 has 16 amino acids. The V gene's germline CDR1 is SQVTM and CDR2 ANQGSEA. In DNA, the CDR3 is TGCAGCGTTGAAGTCCTGGGGACTAGCGGTTACAATGAGCAGTTCTTC. Translating gives CSVEVLGTSGYNEQFF.

A few counts support this clonotype. This chain links TRBV5-1 with TRBJ1-2; 9 nucleotides agree with TRBD1. The CDR3 spans 14 residues. Germline V gene lookup returns CDR1 SGHRS and CDR2 YFSETQ. V dropped 4 bases and J dropped 6; count of bases not matched to a gene: 7. Here the CDR3 DNA reads TGCGCCAGCAGCCTTACCGGGACAGGGAATGGCTACACCTTC. It codes for CASSLTGTGNGYTF.

J is TRBJ1-6 and V is TRBV5-6; D unclear. The V gene lost 5 bases and the J gene lost 5 bases, with 11 bases spanning the gap. Germline V gene lookup returns CDR1 SGHDT and CDR2 YYEEEE. This CDR3 spans 14 amino acids. The CDR3 here is CASSSTFDNSPLHF. The CDR3 DNA is TGTGCCAGCAGTTCGACATTCGATAATTCACCCCTCCACTTT.

This clonotype was counted only a few times. This chain joins TRBV20-1 and TRBJ2-2; D gene unclear. Germline V CDR1 and CDR2: DFQATT, SNEGSKA (reference sequence). This CDR3 contains 15 residues. V was pared by 3 bases and J by 0 bases, with 11 bases between. As DNA, the CDR3 is TGCAGTGCTAGCGCGGACGGTTCGAACACCGGGGAGCTGTTTTTT. Translating it yields CSASADGSNTGELFF.

The chain couples TRBV7-9 to TRBJ1-2, with a weak D call TRBD1 (5 bases). The V and J ends lost 6 bases and 3 bases respectively, with 20 bases between them. Germline CDR1 and CDR2: SEHNR and FQNEAQ (reference sequence). CDR3 length: 16 amino acids. The DNA of the CDR3 is TGTGCCAGCAGTCAAAAGGCAGGGTTGGGGGACTATGGCTACACCTTC. Protein product: CASSQKAGLGDYGYTF.

This clonotype was picked up a small number of times. The DNA of the CDR3 is TGTGCCAGCATCGTGACGGCGGGAAGCACAGATACGCAGTATTTT. Amino acids: CASIVTAGSTDTQYF. This chain joins TRBV7-9 and TRBJ2-3; weak D call: TRBD2 (6 bases). V was cut by 7 bases and J by 0 bases, with 14 bases left in between. This CDR3 comprises 15 residues. Germline assignment: CDR1 SEHNR and CDR2 FQNEAQ (reference sequence).

This clonotype came up a few times. This rearrangement joins TRBV12-3 or TRBV12-4 to TRBJ1-1; D ambiguous. V was trimmed by 2 bases and J by 2 bases, leaving 12 bases between them. The CDR3 sequence is 15 residues long. The CDR3 sequence is CASSLFEVVNTEAFF. As DNA, the CDR3 is TGTGCCAGCAGTTTATTTGAGGTGGTAAACACTGAAGCTTTCTTT.

This clonotype appeared a few times. This chain links TRBV7-9 with TRBJ2-7, with D hard to call. This CDR3 contains 12 residues. Germline CDR1 SEHNR, CDR2 FQNEAQ (reference sequence). The ends were cut back, 3 bases at V and 6 bases at J, with 9 bases in the middle. CDR3 residues: CASSFTGAEQYF. The CDR3 coding sequence is TGTGCCAGCAGCTTTACCGGAGCCGAGCAGTACTTC.

The chain uses TRBV18 and TRBJ2-7; D tentatively fits TRBD1 or TRBD2 (5 bases each). Trimming pared 3 bases from V and 6 bases from J, leaving 15 bases between. The CDR3 is made up of 14 amino acids. CDR1 KGHSH and CDR2 LQKENI come from the germline V gene. The CDR3 loop reads CASSPRDLAGEQYF. In DNA form, the CDR3 reads TGTGCCAGCTCACCCAGGGACCTTGCTGGCGAGCAGTACTTC.

The J gene is TRBJ2-2, the V gene TRBV11-2; 8 nucleotides match TRBD1. The CDR3 has 18 amino acids. CDR1 SGHAT and CDR2 FQNNGV come from the germline V gene. Trimming cost V 5 bases and J 3 bases; bases outside gene matches: 14. The CDR3 DNA sequence: TGTGCCAGCAGCAACGGACAGGGCCGGCTGTGGGACACCGGGGAGCTGTTTTTT. It translates to CASSNGQGRLWDTGELFF.

V gene TRBV7-3 combines with J gene TRBJ2-1; 9 bases are a match to TRBD2. J lost 6 bases, V lost 5 bases, and 17 bases had no gene match. CDR1 and CDR2 (germline): SGHTA, FQGTGA. The CDR3 covers 18 residues. CDR3 sequence reads: CASSKGQGLAGAGNEQFF. CDR3 in DNA: TGTGCCAGCAGCAAAGGTCAAGGCTTAGCGGGGGCAGGCAATGAGCAGTTCTTC. The variable domain in full, completed from reference TRBV7-3 and TRBJ2-1, reads GAGVSQTPSNKVTEKGKYVELRCDPISGHTALYWYRQSLGQGPEFLIYFQGTGAADDSGLPNDRFFAVRPEGSVSTLKIQRTERGDSAVYLCASSKGQGLAGAGNEQFFGPGTRLTVL.

This chain links TRBV16 with TRBJ2-7, with 8 bases aligning to TRBD2. The CDR3 is 12 residues long. V lost 5 bases and J lost 9; bases outside the gene matches: 6. Per germline, CDR1 KGHSY and CDR2 FQNENV. CDR3 sequence: CASSYPAGGQYF. The DNA of the CDR3 is TGTGCCAGCAGCTATCCTGCGGGAGGGCAGTACTTC.

This clonotype was counted a few times. This chain links TRBV27 with TRBJ1-5; D is uncertain. CDR3 length: 17 residues. Germline V gene lookup returns CDR1 MNHEY and CDR2 SMNVEV (reference sequence). V was cut by 5 bases and J by 6 bases, with 23 bases left in between. CDR3 sequence: CASSPLLGTEGSQPQHF. The CDR3 bases are TGTGCCAGCAGTCCTCTTCTGGGCACAGAAGGGAGTCAGCCCCAGCATTTT.

This clonotype was detected ten times or more. The genes are TRBV10-3 and TRBJ1-1; D is uncertain. The V end lost 3 bases, the J end lost 1 base, and 6 bases lay between the germline ends. This CDR3 contains 13 residues. The germline V gene encodes CDR1 ENHRY and CDR2 SYGVKD. The CDR3 protein is CAISELANTEAFF. The DNA of the CDR3 is TGTGCCATCAGTGAACTCGCGAACACTGAAGCTTTCTTT.

The J gene is TRBJ2-2, the V gene TRBV7-9; D is unresolved. Germline V gives CDR1 SEHNR, CDR2 FQNEAQ (reference sequence). This CDR3 has 15 residues. Trimming pared 1 base from V and 2 bases from J, leaving 8 bases between. DNA for the CDR3: TGTGCCAGCAGCTTAGTACTGGGTAACACCGGGGAGCTGTTTTTT. Its translation: CASSLVLGNTGELFF.